This note documents a single T cell receptor (beta chain) sequence. CD4+ cells yielded CD45RA+ naive and CD45RA-negative memory subsets. V dropped 1 base and J dropped 4; count of bases not matched to a gene: 5. The CDR3 spans 15 residues. Germline V gives CDR1 LNHDA, CDR2 SQIVND (reference sequence). The data were obtained in a study of shared clonotypes between healthy human individuals. Some clones are missing from TCRdb's copy, which holds only in-frame ones; the method was immunoSEQ multiplex PCR. The top ten hold 0.4% to 0.45% of the sample, which has approximately 1,500,000 clones, approximately 98% seen once.

The sample was naive CD4+ T cells sorted from blood. Described subset: CD45RA+ positively selected. The origin of this receptor is a man aged 30 to 39 in good health. The rearrangement links TRBV19 to TRBJ2-5; 8 nucleotides align to TRBD2. The DNA of the CDR3 is TGTGCCAGTAGTATAGCGGGAGGGAGGAGAGAGACCCAGTACTTC. This translates into CASSIAGGRRETQYF.